This TCR beta chain was sequenced in a study of cytomegalovirus exposure and HLA in healthy donors. Likely unrecorded immune exposures existed in these nominally healthy donors. PCR primers comprised 60 Vbeta and 13 Jbeta primers. Profiling relied on immunoSEQ multiplex PCR, and the TCRdb table lists in-frame clones only, not all of them. The table has roughly 200,000 clones, 75% to 90% seen once; the top ten hold over 0.65%. The study's findings and limits: Certain sequence variants were highly shared and formed a cluster, and this cluster was likely a sequencing artifact. In a later analysis, 16,951 TCR beta sequences were associated with HLA alleles at 0.05 false discovery rate. Approximately 160 TCR beta chains were listed as cytomegalovirus-associated.

The V end was cut by 3 bases, the J end by 2 bases, with 15 bases between. The germline V gene has CDR1 MGHDK and CDR2 SYGVNS. The CDR3 is 16 residues long. Details on this clone: Its target is not known.

This clonotype was sampled from a boy younger than 10 in good health and CMV-seronegative. Sequencing input: PBMCs. V and J are TRBV25-1 and TRBJ2-3; D not resolved. DNA for the CDR3: TGTGCCAGCAGTGACGAGAGGATTTCCGACACAGATACGCAGTATTTT. This gives the protein CASSDERISDTDTQYF. The entire variable domain, with the rest obtained from reference TRBV25-1 and TRBJ2-3, is as follows: EADIYQTPRYLVIGTGKKITLECSQTMGHDKMYWYQQDPGMELHLIHYSYGVNSTEKGDLSSESTVSRIRTEHFPLTLESARPSHTSQYLCASSDERISDTDTQYFGPGTRLTVL.